This paragraph covers one T cell receptor (beta chain) sequence. No antigen is known for it. V lost 2 bases to trimming and J lost 0 bases, with 14 bases between them. Germline CDR1 reads SGHDN; CDR2 reads FVKESK. The CDR3 contains 17 residues. This specimen comes from a study of cytomegalovirus exposure and HLA in healthy donors. Study in general: Around 85 million unique TCR sequences came from HLA-typed donors in an early release.

Study results and caveats: A missense variant in DCLRE1C was later tied to TCR beta V- and J-gene trimming. Reports showed the classifier diagnosing cytomegalovirus status with high specificity and sensitivity. It was shown in a later analysis that HLA-associated TCR beta chains were more clonally expanded than other, equally common chains.

The PCR used 60 Vbeta and 13 Jbeta primers. Using immunoSEQ multiplex PCR, the repertoire was profiled, and TCRdb retains in-frame clones only, with some absent. The table lists under 200,000 clones, roughly four fifths of them singletons. Material: PBMCs. The sequence was collected from a woman in her 30s in good health and CMV-seropositive. This sequence joins TRBV14 and TRBJ2-1; TRBD2 might be the D (6 bases). The CDR3 sequence is CASSQIGGAGSYNEQFF. The CDR3 coding sequence is TGTGCCAGCAGCCAAATAGGTGGAGCGGGCTCCTACAATGAGCAGTTCTTC.